This TCR beta chain was retrieved from a study of beta chain features in type 1 diabetes (dated by TCRdb to 2017 to 2018). Regarding the study in general: Patients and healthy donors did not differ in mean age, gender distribution, total cell number or subset yield. A total of about 110,000,000 sorted cells were examined across all samples, and a strong correlation was observed between cell number per subset and RNA yield. Regulatory and stem cell-like memory subsets were obtained from only 8 patients and roughly 8 healthy donors, while naive and central memory subsets were obtained from all 28 donors. The study compared TCRB repertoires of sorted circulating CD4+ T cell subsets between recently diagnosed type 1 diabetes patients and matched healthy donors. The full study reports these points: Fewer insertions and more nucleotide deletions at VDJ recombination sites were observed in patients with type 1 diabetes, implying thymic rearrangement abnormalities. Sequencing cDNA rather than genomic DNA could over-represent highly expressing activated cells, although activation and CD3 levels did not differ between groups. Shorter templates might have been favored by PCR, but patient and control samples were amplified and corrected together, so both groups would have been affected equally by any skew. The naive, central memory and regulatory TCRB repertoires appeared to resemble one another more closely among patients than among healthy donors. Type 1 diabetes patients showed a moderate but significant shortening of TCRB CDR3 length in all four CD4+ subsets. HLA sub-analyses involved small numbers of individuals, so any influence of HLA type on TCRB rearrangement remained unresolved.

Regarding this clone: Its antigen is currently not known. Per-nucleotide qualities are absent, and no much larger clonotype sits a single base away.

Each donor gave one peripheral blood draw, roughly 110 mL on average, collected into heparinised tubes. Using a panel that included CD45RO, CCR7, CD25, CD127, CD95 and CD27, naive, central memory, regulatory and stem cell-like memory CD4+ T cells were sorted on a BD FACSAria II. Purity was above 95% for every sorted population. PBMCs were separated immediately by Lymphoprep density gradient centrifugation and were stained directly, without being cultured. So that batch effects would be minimized, each experiment stained and sorted samples in pairs, pairing one healthy donor with one patient. All of the isolated RNA was reverse transcribed with the High Capacity cDNA Reverse Transcription Kit, so expressed TCRB transcripts were sequenced. Deep immunoSEQ sequencing was applied to naive, central memory and regulatory T cell samples, giving an average of around 3.4 million total reads per sample. Sorted cells were lysed in RLT buffer and RNA was extracted with DNase-treated RNeasy Micro or Mini kits, depending on cell number. To prevent cross-contamination, each cell subset was processed individually, whereas patient and healthy donor samples were processed jointly. The immunoSEQ multiplex PCR was used to amplify TCRB sequences from cDNA, yielding 87-bp fragments that span the CDR3 region. Amplicons were sequenced on the Illumina HiSeq platform. On the study's bioinformatics: Synthetic template baselines were used to correct PCR bias computationally, reads within Hamming distance 2 were collapsed, and singletons that could not be merged were discarded. By aligning reads against IMGT, V, D and J genes, CDR3 length, and insertions or deletions at six rearrangement sites were assigned. Clonotype counts were normalized to sorted cell number within each subset before computing true diversity and Gini coefficients with the tcR R package. The overlap coefficient, calculated on TCRB nucleotide sequences, was used to quantify repertoire sharing. TCRdb took over this immuneACCESS table, retaining in-frame rearrangements with V and J assigned. Such tables are incomplete; in checked studies, under half of the missing clones stem from an unresolved V gene, and the remainder is unexplained. The V and J calls and clone size are taken from that table; D and trimming were inferred from the DNA. A total of about 320,000 clones appear in this sample, 13% to 15% of them only once. The biggest ten clones account for 6.7% of the sample.

CDR1 and CDR2, looked up from the germline V gene (reference sequence), are SGHNT and YYREEE. The germline V and J ends show losses of 4 bases and 0 bases respectively, and no gene match explains 11 bases of the junction. The CDR3 contains 18 residues, cysteine and phenylalanine counted. Only the CDR3 part of the read is kept: 54 bases, read in frame from the first base. The sequencing input was central memory CD4+ T cells from blood. The chain uses TRBV5-4 and TRBJ2-2; 8 bases in the junction line up with TRBD2. The sequence came from a man aged 25 to 40 in good health. The nucleotide sequence reads TGTGCCAGCAGCCCCGGGGGGGCGGGAAGAACGAACACCGGGGAGCTGTTTTTT. Translated, this is CASSPGGAGRTNTGELFF.